The 8 T cell receptor beta chains presented below share a single source sample, sequenced in a study of identical twins (dated by TCRdb to 2016 to 2017). The library was built by means of 5' RACE. Sequencing instrument: Illumina HiSeq 2000. TCRdb trimmed the raw reads at Q25, called clones with MiXCR and kept productive beta chains. Here each entry gathers all rows of one CDR3 protein and keeps the most common genes and DNA. The sample table contains some 760,000 distinct CDR3 sequences; only one count was recorded for approximately 18% of them. Of the sample, about an eighth is held by the ten largest clones. The data also belong to a second study, concerning T cells expressing NK-cell markers.

Material for sequencing was PBMCs. Source of these receptors: a woman younger than 35 in good health.

This clonotype was seen more than once but under ten times. The chain has TRBV12-3 or TRBV12-4 and TRBJ2-1, with D hard to call. The CDR3 consists of 14 residues. The germline V and J ends were trimmed by 5 bases and 2 bases, with 10 bases remaining between them. CDR3 loop: CASSSLGPYNEQFF. CDR3 coding DNA: TGTGCCAGCAGTAGTCTGGGTCCCTACAATGAGCAGTTCTTC.

The V and J genes are TRBV5-1 and TRBJ1-6, with TRBD1 matching over 11 bases. The CDR3 is 14 amino acids. Germline lookup yields CDR1 SGHRS and CDR2 YFSETQ. The junction had 7 bases not matched to a gene; V was cut back by 3 bases and J by 14 bases. The CDR3 loop is CASSWGQGGTTLHF. CDR3 bases: TGCGCCAGCAGCTGGGGACAGGGGGGAACAACCCTCCACTTT.

The V gene is TRBV5-1, the J gene TRBJ2-3; 11 bases map to TRBD2. CDR1 is SGHRS, CDR2 YFSETQ, per germline. V gave up 0 bases and J gave up 1 base; unmatched junction bases: 4. CDR3 length: 17 amino acids. The CDR3 DNA reads as TGCGCCAGCAGCTTGGGTCTTAGCGGGGGGGGCACAGATACGCAGTATTTT. It codes for CASSLGLSGGGTDTQYF.

The chain is built from TRBV18 and TRBJ1-1; D is perhaps TRBD1 (5 bases). Between the trimmed V and J ends, which lost 0 bases and 1 base, there was a span of 9 bases. Germline CDR1 is KGHSH and CDR2 is LQKENI. The CDR3 runs to 15 residues. CDR3 residues: CASSPPPGENTEAFF. The CDR3 DNA reads as TGTGCCAGCTCACCACCGCCGGGGGAGAACACTGAAGCTTTCTTT.

This rearrangement joins TRBV20-1 to TRBJ2-5; 10 bases are a match to TRBD1. Looked up from germline, CDR1 is DFQATT and CDR2 is SNEGSKA (reference sequence). This CDR3 region has 15 residues. The V segment lost 1 base and the J segment 4 bases; nucleotides outside the gene matches: 6. DNA of the CDR3: TGCAGTGCTAGAGTTCAGACAGGGGGCGGAGAGACCCAGTACTTC. It is translated as CSARVQTGGGETQYF.

This clonotype was observed a handful of times. The chain combines TRBV10-3 with TRBJ2-7; 7 bases match TRBD1. J was trimmed by 1 base and V by 7 bases; bases with no gene match: 7. CDR1 and CDR2 from the germline V gene are ENHRY and SYGVKD. CDR3 size: 14 residues. In DNA form, the CDR3 reads TGTGCCATCACCCCGACAGGGCGATCCTACGAGCAGTACTTC. Translating it yields CAITPTGRSYEQYF.

This clonotype was counted between two and nine times. The chain carries TRBV5-6 and TRBJ2-3; D could derive from TRBD1 or TRBD2 (5 bases each). Trimming left V 7 bases short and J 2 bases short, with 17 bases between. Germline V gives CDR1 SGHDT, CDR2 YYEEEE. This CDR3 has 15 amino acids. The CDR3 region has the DNA TGTGCCAGCTCTGGGACCCCACAGTTCACAGATACGCAGTATTTT. The encoded protein is CASSGTPQFTDTQYF.

Many counts were recorded for this clonotype. V and J are TRBV5-1 and TRBJ2-1, with D tentatively TRBD1 or TRBD2 (5 bases each). Looked up from germline, CDR1 is SGHRS and CDR2 is YFSETQ. The CDR3 runs 16 residues. V lost 2 bases and J 9 bases, leaving 21 bases between the germline ends. In DNA, the CDR3 is TGCGCCAGCAGCTTTCCGGGGCAGATCAAGTCAAGTGAGCAGTTCTTC. Its translation: CASSFPGQIKSSEQFF.